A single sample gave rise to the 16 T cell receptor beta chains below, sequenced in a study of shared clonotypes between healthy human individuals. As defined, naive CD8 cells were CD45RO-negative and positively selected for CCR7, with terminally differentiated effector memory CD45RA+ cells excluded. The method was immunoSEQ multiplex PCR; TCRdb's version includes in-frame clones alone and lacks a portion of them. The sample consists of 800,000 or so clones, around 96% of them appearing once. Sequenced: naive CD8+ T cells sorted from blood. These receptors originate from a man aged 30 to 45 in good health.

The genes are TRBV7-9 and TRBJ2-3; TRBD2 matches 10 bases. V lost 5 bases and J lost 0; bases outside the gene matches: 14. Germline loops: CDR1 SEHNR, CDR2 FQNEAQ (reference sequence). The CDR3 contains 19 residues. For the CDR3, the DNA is TGTGCCAGCAGCAGAGGGCTAGCGGGAGCTTACACTAGCACAGATACGCAGTATTTT. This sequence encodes CASSRGLAGAYTSTDTQYF.

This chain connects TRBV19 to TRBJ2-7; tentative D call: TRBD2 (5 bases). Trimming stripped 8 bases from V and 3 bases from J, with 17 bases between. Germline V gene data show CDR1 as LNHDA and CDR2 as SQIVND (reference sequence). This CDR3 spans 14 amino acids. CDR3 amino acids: CASSRRTLVYEQYF. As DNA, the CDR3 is TGTGCCAGTTCCCGGAGGACGCTCGTCTACGAGCAGTACTTC.

In nucleotides, the CDR3 is TGCAGCGTTAAAGTCTCAACCGGGGAGCTGTTTTTT. It encodes CSVKVSTGELFF. The chain employs TRBV29-1 and TRBJ2-2; D is uncertain. There are 12 residues in the CDR3. Germline V gene lookup returns CDR1 SQVTM and CDR2 ANQGSEA. V was clipped by 5 bases and J by 5 bases, with 9 bases between them.

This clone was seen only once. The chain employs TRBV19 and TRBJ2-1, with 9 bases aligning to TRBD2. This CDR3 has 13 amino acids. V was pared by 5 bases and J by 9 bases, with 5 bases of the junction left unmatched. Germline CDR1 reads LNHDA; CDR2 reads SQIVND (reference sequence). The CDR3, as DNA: TGTGCCAGTAGTTGGACTAGCGTGGCTGAGCAGTTCTTC. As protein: CASSWTSVAEQFF.

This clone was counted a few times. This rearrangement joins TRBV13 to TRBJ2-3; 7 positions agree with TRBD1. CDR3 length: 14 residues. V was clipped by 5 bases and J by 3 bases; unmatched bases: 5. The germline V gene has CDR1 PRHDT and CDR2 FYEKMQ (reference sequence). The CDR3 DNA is TGTGCCAGCAGCCAGGGACAGTTAACAGATACGCAGTATTTT. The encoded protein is CASSQGQLTDTQYF.

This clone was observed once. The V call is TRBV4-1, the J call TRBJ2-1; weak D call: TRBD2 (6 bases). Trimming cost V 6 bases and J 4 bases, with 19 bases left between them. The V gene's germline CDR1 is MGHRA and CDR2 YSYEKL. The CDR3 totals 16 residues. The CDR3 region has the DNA TGCGCCAGCAGACCCCTCATAGCGGCCGGGTACAATGAGCAGTTCTTC. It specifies CASRPLIAAGYNEQFF.

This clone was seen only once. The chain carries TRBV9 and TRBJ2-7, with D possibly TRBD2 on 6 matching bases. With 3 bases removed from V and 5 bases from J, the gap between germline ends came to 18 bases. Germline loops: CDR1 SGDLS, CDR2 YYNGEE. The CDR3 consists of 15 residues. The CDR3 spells CASSDTLAVLHEQYF. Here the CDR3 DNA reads TGTGCCAGCAGCGATACCTTAGCGGTCCTCCACGAGCAGTACTTC.

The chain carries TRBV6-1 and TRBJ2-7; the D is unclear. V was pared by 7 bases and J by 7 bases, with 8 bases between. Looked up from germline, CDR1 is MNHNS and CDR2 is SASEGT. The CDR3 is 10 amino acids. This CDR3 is CASTLGEQYF. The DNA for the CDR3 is TGTGCCAGCACCCTCGGGGAGCAGTACTTC.

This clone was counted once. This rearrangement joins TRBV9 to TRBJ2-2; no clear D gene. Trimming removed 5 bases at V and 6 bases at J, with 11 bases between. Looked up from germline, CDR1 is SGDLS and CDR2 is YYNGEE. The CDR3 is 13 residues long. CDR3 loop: CASRSPWAGELFF. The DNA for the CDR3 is TGTGCCAGCAGGTCCCCGTGGGCCGGGGAGCTGTTTTTT.

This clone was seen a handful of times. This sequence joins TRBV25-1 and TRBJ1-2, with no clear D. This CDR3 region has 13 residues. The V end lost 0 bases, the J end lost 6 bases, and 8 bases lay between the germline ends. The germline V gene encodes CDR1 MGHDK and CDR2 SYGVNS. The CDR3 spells CASSEYLKDGYTF. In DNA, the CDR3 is TGTGCCAGCAGTGAATACCTCAAGGATGGCTACACCTTC.

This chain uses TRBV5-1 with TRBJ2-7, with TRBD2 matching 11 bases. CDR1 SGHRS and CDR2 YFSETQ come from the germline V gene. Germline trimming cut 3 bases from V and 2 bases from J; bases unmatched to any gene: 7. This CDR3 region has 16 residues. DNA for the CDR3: TGCGCCAGCAGCTCCCCGGGACTAGCGGATACCTACGAGCAGTACTTC. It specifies CASSSPGLADTYEQYF.

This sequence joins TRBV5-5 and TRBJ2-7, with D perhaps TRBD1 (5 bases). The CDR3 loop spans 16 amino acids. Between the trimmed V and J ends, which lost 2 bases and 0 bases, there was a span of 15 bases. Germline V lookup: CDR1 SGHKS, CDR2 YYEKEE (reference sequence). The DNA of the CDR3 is TGTGCCAGCAGCTTAAACAGGCCTTACTCCTCCTACGAGCAGTACTTC. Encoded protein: CASSLNRPYSSYEQYF.

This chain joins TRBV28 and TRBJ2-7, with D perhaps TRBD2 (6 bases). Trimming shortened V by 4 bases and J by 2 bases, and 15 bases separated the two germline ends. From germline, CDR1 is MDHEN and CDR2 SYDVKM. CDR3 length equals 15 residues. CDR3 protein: CASSYPRGGTYEQYF. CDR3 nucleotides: TGTGCCAGCAGTTACCCTCGTGGAGGGACCTACGAGCAGTACTTC. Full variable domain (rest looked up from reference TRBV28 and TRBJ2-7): DVKVTQSSRYLVKRTGEKVFLECVQDMDHENMFWYRQDPGLGLRLIYFSYDVKMKEKGDIPEGYSVSREKKERFSLILESASTNQTSMYLCASSYPRGGTYEQYFGPGTRLTVT.

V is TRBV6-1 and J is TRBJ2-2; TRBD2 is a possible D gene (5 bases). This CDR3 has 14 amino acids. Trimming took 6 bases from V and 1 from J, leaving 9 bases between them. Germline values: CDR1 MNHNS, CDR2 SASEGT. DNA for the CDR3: TGTGCCAGCAGGACTAACAGGAACACCGGGGAGCTGTTTTTT. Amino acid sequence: CASRTNRNTGELFF.

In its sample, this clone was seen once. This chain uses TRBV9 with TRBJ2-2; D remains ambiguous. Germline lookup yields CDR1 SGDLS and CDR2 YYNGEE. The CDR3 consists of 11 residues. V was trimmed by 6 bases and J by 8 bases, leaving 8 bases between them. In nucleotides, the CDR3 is TGTGCCAGCACCAGTGGTGGGGAGCTGTTTTTT. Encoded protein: CASTSGGELFF. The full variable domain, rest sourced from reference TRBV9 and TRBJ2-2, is DSGVTQTPKHLITATGQRVTLRCSPRSGDLSVYWYQQSLDQGLQFLIQYYNGEERAKGNILERFSAQQFPDLHSELNLSSLELGDSALYFCASTSGGELFFGEGSRLTVL.

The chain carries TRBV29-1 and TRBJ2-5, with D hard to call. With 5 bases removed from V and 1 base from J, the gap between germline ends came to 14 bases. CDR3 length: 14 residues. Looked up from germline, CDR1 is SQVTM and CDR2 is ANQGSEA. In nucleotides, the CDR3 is TGCAGCGTTCATCTGGTAGGATTCCAAGAGACCCAGTACTTC. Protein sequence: CSVHLVGFQETQYF.